Below are 30 T cell receptor beta chains sequenced from a single sample in a study of T cells in localized non-small cell lung cancer. This table comes from immunoSEQ multiplex PCR, and its TCRdb copy is limited to in-frame clones, with some not included. This sample has about 2,300 clones, with just under 30% found just once. Sample: normal lung tissue next to the tumor, taken before any cancer treatment. These receptors were collected from a man aged 40-75 years with stage I lung adenocarcinoma.

V usage is TRBV5-1 and J usage is TRBJ2-5; 10 bases match TRBD1. Germline V gives CDR1 SGHRS, CDR2 YFSETQ. This CDR3 is 15 amino acids long. The V and J ends lost 3 bases and 2 bases, in that order; junction bases with no gene match: 4. As DNA, the CDR3 is TGCGCCAGCAGCTCGGACAGGGGGGGACAAGAGACCCAGTACTTC. Its translation is CASSSDRGGQETQYF.

CDR3 residues: CASSSMDGNYNEQFF. The CDR3, as DNA: TGCGCCAGCAGCTCAATGGACGGGAATTACAATGAGCAGTTCTTC. The V and J genes are TRBV5-1 and TRBJ2-1; possible D gene TRBD2, 5 bases. The germline gives CDR1 SGHRS, CDR2 YFSETQ. The CDR3 runs 15 residues. V dropped 3 bases and J dropped 4 bases, with 14 bases sitting between them.

J is TRBJ1-2 and V is TRBV18, with unresolved D. Germline assignment: CDR1 KGHSH and CDR2 LQKENI. V lost 6 bases and J 4 bases, leaving 18 bases between the germline ends. This CDR3 is 15 amino acids long. The CDR3 DNA reads TGTGCCAGCTCCCACCTACTCCCGGGCTCCTATGGCTACACCTTC. Translated, it gives CASSHLLPGSYGYTF.

This chain links TRBV6-8 with TRBJ2-2, with no clear D. V lost 2 bases, J lost 0 bases, and 7 bases lay in between. Germline V CDR1 and CDR2: MNHGY, SAAAGT. CDR3 length equals 15 residues. CDR3 protein: CASSYDTANTGELFF. CDR3 bases: TGTGCCAGCAGTTACGACACCGCGAACACCGGGGAGCTGTTTTTT.

This rearrangement joins TRBV19 to TRBJ2-1; D remains unclear. Germline V gene sequence: CDR1 LNHDA, CDR2 SQIVND (reference sequence). There are 13 residues in the CDR3. V was clipped by 0 bases and J by 3 bases, with 3 bases between them. The CDR3 DNA reads TGTGCCAGTAGTATAGAGGGCTACAATGAGCAGTTCTTC. It is translated as CASSIEGYNEQFF.

The chain has TRBV19 and TRBJ1-5; a weak D match, TRBD1 (6 bases). There are 15 residues in the CDR3. Trimming removed 0 bases from V and 9 bases from J, with 15 bases in between. Germline lookup yields CDR1 LNHDA and CDR2 SQIVND (reference sequence). The CDR3 loop is CASSIDLREGVPQHF. CDR3 DNA: TGTGCCAGTAGTATAGATCTGAGGGAGGGGGTGCCCCAGCATTTT.

Sample share makes this clone medium-sized. The chain couples TRBV11-3 to TRBJ2-1; D gene unclear. This CDR3 region has 14 residues. The V and J ends lost 0 bases and 8 bases respectively, with 11 bases between them. Germline CDR1 SGHNT, CDR2 YENEEA. CDR3 region: CASSLDGPRDEQFF. CDR3 nucleotides: TGTGCCAGCAGCTTAGATGGACCAAGGGATGAGCAGTTCTTC. Based on the CDR3 plus reference TRBV11-3 and TRBJ2-1, the full variable domain is EAGVVQSPRYKIIEKKQPVAFWCNPISGHNTLYWYLQNLGQGPELLIRYENEEAVDDSQLPKDRFSAERLKGVDSTLKIQPAELGDSAVYLCASSLDGPRDEQFFGPGTRLTVL.

In its sample, this clone was seen a few times. The rearrangement joins TRBV6-8 to TRBJ2-2; TRBD1 agrees at 7 bases. Per germline, CDR1 MNHGY and CDR2 SAAAGT. The CDR3 loop spans 15 amino acids. J gave up 5 bases and V 6 bases, and 9 bases lay outside the gene matches. CDR3 sequence reads: CASRTGTDGTGELFF. DNA for the CDR3: TGTGCCAGCAGAACCGGGACAGACGGGACCGGGGAGCTGTTTTTT.

This clone was counted only a few times. The chain is built from TRBV9 and TRBJ2-7; D might be TRBD1 (5 bases). V shed 6 bases and J shed 5 bases, with 15 bases lying between them. CDR3 length: 13 residues. Germline CDR1 reads SGDLS; CDR2 reads YYNGEE. The CDR3 reads CASTQSRANEQYF. The CDR3 region has the DNA TGTGCCAGCACCCAGTCCAGGGCCAACGAGCAGTACTTC.

This clone turned up a few times. This chain links TRBV5-1 with TRBJ1-6; possibly TRBD1 for D (5 bases). Germline V lookup: CDR1 SGHRS, CDR2 YFSETQ. This CDR3 region has 14 residues. With 7 bases removed from V and 5 bases from J, the gap between germline ends came to 13 bases. CDR3 nucleotides: TGCGCCAGCGGTTGGGGGAACGATAATTCACCCCTCCACTTT. This codes for CASGWGNDNSPLHF.

By sample fraction, this clone is large. The V and J genes are TRBV6-8 and TRBJ1-5; unclear D gene. CDR1 is MNHGY and CDR2 is SAAAGT in the germline V gene. V dropped 7 bases and J dropped 4 bases, with 11 bases sitting between them. This CDR3 is 13 amino acids long. CDR3 protein: CASTRDYNQPQHF. CDR3 nucleotides: TGTGCCAGCACTCGTGATTATAATCAGCCCCAGCATTTT.

This clone is medium-sized by share. The chain joins TRBV11-3 to TRBJ1-5, with D uncertain. With 3 bases removed from V and 6 bases from J, the gap between germline ends came to 21 bases. CDR3 length: 17 residues. The germline V gene has CDR1 SGHNT and CDR2 YENEEA. This CDR3 reads CASSLARPGVGSQPQHF. CDR3 in DNA: TGTGCCAGCAGCTTGGCCAGGCCGGGTGTTGGAAGTCAGCCCCAGCATTTT.

By its share, this clone is medium-sized (0.01 to 0.1%). This chain uses TRBV7-2 with TRBJ2-7, with 7 positions matching TRBD1. This CDR3 spans 13 amino acids. From germline, CDR1 is SGHTA and CDR2 FQGNSA. Trimming at V came to 5 bases and at J to 4 bases, leaving 5 bases not matched to a gene. The CDR3 DNA sequence: TGTGCCAGCAGCGGGACAGACCCTTACGAGCAGTACTTC. This gives the protein CASSGTDPYEQYF. The entire variable domain, with the rest obtained from reference TRBV7-2 and TRBJ2-7, is as follows: GAGVSQSPSNKVTEKGKDVELRCDPISGHTALYWYRQSLGQGLEFLIYFQGNSAPDKSGLPSDRFSAERTGGSVSTLTIQRTQQEDSAVYLCASSGTDPYEQYFGPGTRLTVT.

The CDR3 protein is CASDDAGSEAFF. The CDR3 DNA follows: TGTGCTAGTGACGACGCAGGGTCCGAAGCTTTCTTT. This sequence joins TRBV12-5 and TRBJ1-1; tentatively, D is TRBD1 (5 bases). Germline lookup yields CDR1 LGHNT and CDR2 FRNRAP. The CDR3 extends over 12 amino acids. Trimming took off 7 bases at V and 8 bases at J, with 14 bases between the two ends.

The V gene is TRBV19, the J gene TRBJ2-7; 9 nucleotides align to TRBD1. The CDR3 consists of 14 residues. Looked up from germline, CDR1 is LNHDA and CDR2 is SQIVND (reference sequence). V was clipped by 5 bases and J by 4 bases; unmatched bases: 6. The CDR3 is CASSLGTGLYEQYF. The CDR3, as DNA: TGTGCCAGTAGTCTTGGGACAGGGCTTTACGAGCAGTACTTC.

The V and J genes are TRBV19 and TRBJ1-5; D gene unclear. Deletions cut 7 bases from V and 5 bases from J, with 24 bases between. Germline values: CDR1 LNHDA, CDR2 SQIVND (reference sequence). This CDR3 contains 17 residues. The CDR3 protein is CASTRYGPDVWYQPQHF. The CDR3 region has the DNA TGTGCCAGTACACGCTATGGGCCTGACGTATGGTATCAGCCCCAGCATTTT.

This chain uses TRBV19 with TRBJ1-1; 7 positions match TRBD1. V shed 0 bases and J 5 bases; nucleotides not matched to a gene: 3. Looked up from germline, CDR1 is LNHDA and CDR2 is SQIVND (reference sequence). This CDR3 is 14 amino acids long. The CDR3 protein is CASSIDRGRTEAFF. As DNA, the CDR3 is TGTGCCAGTAGTATAGATAGGGGGCGTACTGAAGCTTTCTTT.

This clone was found a few times. The rearrangement links TRBV6-8 to TRBJ1-4, with D possibly TRBD1 on 6 matching bases. Germline values: CDR1 MNHGY, CDR2 SAAAGT. V dropped 5 bases and J dropped 7 bases, with 20 bases sitting between them. This CDR3 has 16 amino acids. The CDR3 loop reads CASSAGADSAGEKLFF. CDR3 nucleotide sequence: TGTGCCAGCAGTGCGGGGGCCGATAGTGCTGGTGAAAAACTGTTTTTT.

The chain recombines TRBV5-1 with TRBJ1-4; the D gene is possibly TRBD1 (6 bases). CDR1 and CDR2 from the germline V gene are SGHRS and YFSETQ. This CDR3 has 16 residues. The ends were cut back, 3 bases at V and 6 bases at J, with 18 bases in the middle. In DNA form, the CDR3 reads TGCGCCAGCAGCTCGTTTTCGACAGGCAGGCATGAAAAACTGTTTTTT. Translated: CASSSFSTGRHEKLFF.

The rearrangement joins TRBV14 to TRBJ2-3; a weak D match, TRBD2 (5 bases). Germline V gives CDR1 SGHDN, CDR2 FVKESK. With 9 bases removed from V and 7 bases from J, the gap between germline ends came to 17 bases. The CDR3 totals 13 residues. CDR3 amino acids: CASQPTSGNTQYF. CDR3 bases: TGTGCCAGTCAGCCCACCTCGGGAAATACGCAGTATTTT.

This clone came up once. The J gene is TRBJ2-7, the V gene TRBV10-2; no clear D gene. The CDR3 length is 15 residues. V lost 3 bases and J lost 0, with 12 bases in between. CDR1 and CDR2 from the germline V gene are WSHSY and SAAADI. CDR3 in DNA: TGCGCCAGCAGTGATACACGGAACAGCTCCTACGAGCAGTACTTC. It translates to CASSDTRNSSYEQYF.

This clone was counted a few times. This chain connects TRBV11-3 to TRBJ2-7, with D maybe TRBD1 (7 bases). CDR1 is SGHNT and CDR2 is YENEEA in the germline V gene. The V end lost 7 bases, the J end lost 2 bases, and 15 bases lay between the germline ends. The CDR3 length is 14 residues. CDR3 DNA sequence: TGTGCCAGCACTACCCAGGGGGGTCCCTACGAGCAGTACTTC. Its protein is CASTTQGGPYEQYF.

This clone appeared a few times. The chain employs TRBV6-8 and TRBJ1-2; 7 positions match TRBD1. The CDR3 spans 17 residues. Per the germline V gene, CDR1 is MNHGY and CDR2 is SAAAGT. The junction had 12 bases not matched to a gene; V was cut back by 0 bases and J by 5 bases. As DNA, the CDR3 is TGTGCCAGCAGTTACTCGGGGTTGGGAGGGGGCAAGTATGGCTACACCTTC. As protein: CASSYSGLGGGKYGYTF.

The gene calls are TRBV10-1 and TRBJ1-5; D is perhaps TRBD1 (6 bases). CDR1 and CDR2 (germline): WNHNN, SYGVQD (reference sequence). Trimming took 2 bases from V and 4 from J, leaving 9 bases between them. The CDR3 totals 14 residues. CDR3 sequence (DNA): TGCGCCAGCAGTGAGGGACAGCTTAATCAGCCCCAGCATTTT. Amino acid sequence: CASSEGQLNQPQHF.

In this sample, this clone is large. The CDR3 DNA reads as TGTGCCAGCAGTTACGGACTAGCGGGCGGCCCCGGGGAGCTGTTTTTT. The encoded protein is CASSYGLAGGPGELFF. V and J are TRBV6-8 and TRBJ2-2; TRBD2 matches at 11 bases. This CDR3 has 16 amino acids. Germline CDR1 is MNHGY and CDR2 is SAAAGT. V lost 2 bases to trimming and J lost 6 bases; unmatched junction nucleotides: 5.

This clone was picked up a small number of times. The V and J genes are TRBV2 and TRBJ1-2; 10 bases are a match to TRBD1. CDR3 length equals 15 residues. Germline loops: CDR1 SNHLY, CDR2 FYNNEI. The V segment lost 6 bases and the J segment 5 bases; nucleotides outside the gene matches: 9. CDR3 sequence (DNA): TGTGCCAGCAGCCCTGGACAGGGGGGATGGTATGGCTACACCTTC. Translation gives CASSPGQGGWYGYTF. The full variable domain, its missing parts supplied by reference TRBV2 and TRBJ1-2, is EPEVTQTPSHQVTQMGQEVILRCVPISNHLYFYWYRQILGQKVEFLVSFYNNEISEKSEIFDDQFSVERPDGSNFTLKIRSTKLEDSAMYFCASSPGQGGWYGYTFGSGTRLTVV.

This clone is large by share. The rearrangement links TRBV30 to TRBJ1-2; D unresolved. The CDR3 has 13 residues. The V and J ends lost 0 bases and 10 bases respectively, with 15 bases between them. From germline, CDR1 is GTSNPN and CDR2 SVGIG (reference sequence). CDR3 sequence: CAWSVNRREDYTF. As DNA, the CDR3 is TGTGCCTGGAGTGTAAATAGGAGGGAGGACTACACCTTC.

The chain employs TRBV6-8 and TRBJ1-1; no definite D call. Per germline, CDR1 MNHGY and CDR2 SAAAGT. Deletions cut 0 bases from V and 3 bases from J, with 8 bases between. This CDR3 has 14 residues. CDR3 sequence (DNA): TGTGCCAGCAGTTACTCGATAGAGCACACTGAAGCTTTCTTT. It encodes CASSYSIEHTEAFF.

This clone came up a few times. This chain connects TRBV30 to TRBJ1-2; D is possibly TRBD1 (6 bases). Trimming pared 3 bases from V and 6 bases from J, leaving 17 bases between. CDR1 is GTSNPN and CDR2 is SVGIG in the germline V gene (reference sequence). CDR3 size: 14 residues. The chain's CDR3 is CAWSYDRRGNGYTF. The CDR3 nucleotides read TGTGCCTGGAGCTACGACAGGAGAGGAAATGGCTACACCTTC.

This clone counts as large. The chain links TRBV11-3 to TRBJ1-5; D not resolved. The CDR3 contains 15 residues. The ends were cut back, 6 bases at V and 0 bases at J, with 12 bases in the middle. Germline V lookup: CDR1 SGHNT, CDR2 YENEEA. CDR3 protein: CASSPGYDSNQPQHF. The CDR3 DNA follows: TGTGCCAGCAGTCCTGGTTACGATAGCAATCAGCCCCAGCATTTT.